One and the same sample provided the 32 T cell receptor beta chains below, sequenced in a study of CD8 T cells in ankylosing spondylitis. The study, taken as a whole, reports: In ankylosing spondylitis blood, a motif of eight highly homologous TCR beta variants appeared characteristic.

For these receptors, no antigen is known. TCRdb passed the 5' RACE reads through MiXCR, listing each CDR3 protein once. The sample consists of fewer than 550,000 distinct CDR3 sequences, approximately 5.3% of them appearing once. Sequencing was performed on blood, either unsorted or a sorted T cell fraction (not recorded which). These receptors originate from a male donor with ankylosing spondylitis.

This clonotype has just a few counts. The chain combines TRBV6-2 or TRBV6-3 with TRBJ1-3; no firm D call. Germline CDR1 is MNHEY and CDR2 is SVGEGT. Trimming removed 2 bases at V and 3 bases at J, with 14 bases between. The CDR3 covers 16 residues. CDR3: CASSYTTELDGNTIYF. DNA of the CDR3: TGTGCCAGCAGTTACACGACGGAGCTTGATGGAAACACCATATATTTT.

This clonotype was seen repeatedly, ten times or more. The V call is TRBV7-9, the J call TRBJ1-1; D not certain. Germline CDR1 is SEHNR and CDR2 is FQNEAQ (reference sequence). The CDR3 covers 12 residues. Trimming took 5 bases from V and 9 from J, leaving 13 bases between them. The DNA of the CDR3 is TGTGCCAGCAGCCTAGAATCATCTAAAGCTTTCTTT. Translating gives CASSLESSKAFF.

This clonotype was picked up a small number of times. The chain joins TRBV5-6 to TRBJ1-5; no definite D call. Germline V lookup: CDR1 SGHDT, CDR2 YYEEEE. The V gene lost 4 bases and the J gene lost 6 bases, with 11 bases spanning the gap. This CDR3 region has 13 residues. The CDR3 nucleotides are TGTGCCAGCAGCCTGGGCCTCTCTCAGCCCCAGCATTTT. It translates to CASSLGLSQPQHF.

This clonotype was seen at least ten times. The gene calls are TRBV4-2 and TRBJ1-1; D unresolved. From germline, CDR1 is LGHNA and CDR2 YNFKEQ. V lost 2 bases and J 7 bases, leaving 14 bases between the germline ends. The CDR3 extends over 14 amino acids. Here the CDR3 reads CASSQLADQLEAFF. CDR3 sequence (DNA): TGTGCCAGCAGCCAACTGGCGGATCAACTTGAAGCTTTCTTT.

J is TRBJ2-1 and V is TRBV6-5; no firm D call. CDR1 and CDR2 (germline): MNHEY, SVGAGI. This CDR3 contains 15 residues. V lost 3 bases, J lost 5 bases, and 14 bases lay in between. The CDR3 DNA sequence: TGTGCCAGCAGTTATTGGGTCTCCGCGGACAATGAGCAGTTCTTC. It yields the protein CASSYWVSADNEQFF.

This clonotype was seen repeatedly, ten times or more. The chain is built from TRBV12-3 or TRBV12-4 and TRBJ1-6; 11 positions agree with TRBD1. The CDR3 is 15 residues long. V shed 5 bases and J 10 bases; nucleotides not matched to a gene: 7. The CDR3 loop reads CASSVRTGGGSPLHF. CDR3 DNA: TGTGCCAGCAGTGTACGGACAGGGGGCGGCTCACCCCTCCACTTT.

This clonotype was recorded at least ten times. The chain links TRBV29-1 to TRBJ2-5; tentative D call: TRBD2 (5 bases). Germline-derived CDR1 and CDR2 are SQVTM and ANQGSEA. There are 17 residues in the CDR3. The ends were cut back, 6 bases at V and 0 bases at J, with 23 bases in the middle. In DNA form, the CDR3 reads TGCAGCGTCCCCTCGGGGATGACCCTGGTGTACCAAGAGACCCAGTACTTC. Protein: CSVPSGMTLVYQETQYF.

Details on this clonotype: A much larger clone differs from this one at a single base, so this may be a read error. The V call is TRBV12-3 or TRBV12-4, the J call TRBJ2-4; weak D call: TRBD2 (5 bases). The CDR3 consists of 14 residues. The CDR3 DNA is TGTGCCAGCAGTCCCGCCCGGGGAACAAACATGCAGTACTTC. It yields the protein CASSPARGTNMQYF.

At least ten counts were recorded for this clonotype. The CDR3 sequence is CASSMIDRAVETQYF. The CDR3 DNA sequence: TGTGCCAGCAGTATGATTGACAGGGCGGTGGAGACCCAGTACTTC. V is TRBV28 and J is TRBJ2-5; 7 bases map to TRBD1. This CDR3 region has 15 residues. The germline CDR1 and CDR2 sequences are MDHEN and SYDVKM. The ends lost 5 bases at V and 5 bases at J; junction bases unmatched: 11.

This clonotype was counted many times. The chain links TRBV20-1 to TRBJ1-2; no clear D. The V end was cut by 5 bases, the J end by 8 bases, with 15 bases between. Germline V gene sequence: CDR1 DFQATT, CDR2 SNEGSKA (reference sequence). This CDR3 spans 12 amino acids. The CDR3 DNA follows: TGCAGTGCTTTACCAAGGGTCTTAGGCTACACCTTC. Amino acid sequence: CSALPRVLGYTF.

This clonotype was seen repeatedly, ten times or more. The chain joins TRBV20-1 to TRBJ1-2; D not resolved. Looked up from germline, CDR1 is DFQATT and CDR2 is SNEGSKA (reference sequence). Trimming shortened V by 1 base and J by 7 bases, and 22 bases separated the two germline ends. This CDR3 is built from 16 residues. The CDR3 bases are TGCAGTGCTAGAGTTCTACACGTCACAGTCCTTAGTGGCTACACCTTC. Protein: CSARVLHVTVLSGYTF.

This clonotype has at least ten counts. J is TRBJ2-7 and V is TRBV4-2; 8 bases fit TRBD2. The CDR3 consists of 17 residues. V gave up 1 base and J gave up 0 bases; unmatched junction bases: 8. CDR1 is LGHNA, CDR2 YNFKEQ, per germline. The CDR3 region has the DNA TGTGCCAGCAGCCAAGGTCGAGCGGGGGCTAGCTCCTACGAGCAGTACTTC. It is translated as CASSQGRAGASSYEQYF.

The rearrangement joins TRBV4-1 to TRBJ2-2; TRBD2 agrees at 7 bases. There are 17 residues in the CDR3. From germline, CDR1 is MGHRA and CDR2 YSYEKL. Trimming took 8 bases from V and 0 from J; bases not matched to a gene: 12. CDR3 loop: CASSPGLAVANTGELFF. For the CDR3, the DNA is TGCGCCAGCTCCCCGGGGCTAGCGGTCGCGAACACCGGGGAGCTGTTTTTT.

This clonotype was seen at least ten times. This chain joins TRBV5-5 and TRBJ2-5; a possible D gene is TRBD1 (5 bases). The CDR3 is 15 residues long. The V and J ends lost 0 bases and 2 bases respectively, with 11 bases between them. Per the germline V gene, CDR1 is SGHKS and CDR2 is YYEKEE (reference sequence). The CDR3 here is CASSLDRTGQETQYF. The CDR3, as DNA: TGTGCCAGCAGCTTGGACAGGACGGGTCAAGAGACCCAGTACTTC.

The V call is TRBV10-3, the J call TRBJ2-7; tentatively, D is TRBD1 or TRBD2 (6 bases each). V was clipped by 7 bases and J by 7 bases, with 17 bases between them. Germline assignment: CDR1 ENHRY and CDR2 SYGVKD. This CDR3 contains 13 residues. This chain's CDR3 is CAIMGTRGGEQYF. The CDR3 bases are TGTGCCATCATGGGGACTCGAGGGGGGGAGCAGTACTTC.

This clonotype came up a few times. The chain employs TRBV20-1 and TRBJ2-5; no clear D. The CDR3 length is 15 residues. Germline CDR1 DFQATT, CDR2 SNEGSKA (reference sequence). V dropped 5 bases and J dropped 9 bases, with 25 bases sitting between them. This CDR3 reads CSAGRRAAGDLAQYF. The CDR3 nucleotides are TGCAGTGCTGGAAGACGGGCCGCAGGTGATCTGGCCCAGTACTTC.

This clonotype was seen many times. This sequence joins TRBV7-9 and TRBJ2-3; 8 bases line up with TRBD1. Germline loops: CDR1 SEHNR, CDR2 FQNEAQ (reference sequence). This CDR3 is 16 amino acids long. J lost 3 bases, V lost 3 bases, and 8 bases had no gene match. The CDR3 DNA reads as TGTGCCAGCAGCTTCGGCAGGGGGCGAGTGACAGATACGCAGTATTTT. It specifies CASSFGRGRVTDTQYF. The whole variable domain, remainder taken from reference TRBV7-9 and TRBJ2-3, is DTGVSQNPRHKITKRGQNVTFRCDPISEHNRLYWYRQTLGQGPEFLTYFQNEAQLEKSRLLSDRFSAERPKGSFSTLEIQRTEQGDSAMYLCASSFGRGRVTDTQYFGPGTRLTVL.

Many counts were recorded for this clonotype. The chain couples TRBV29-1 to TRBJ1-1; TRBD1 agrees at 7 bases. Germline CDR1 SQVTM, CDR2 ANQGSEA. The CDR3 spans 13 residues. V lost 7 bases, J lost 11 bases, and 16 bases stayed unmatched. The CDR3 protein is CSGIEGTARGAFF. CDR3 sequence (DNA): TGCAGCGGGATTGAGGGGACAGCCAGGGGGGCTTTCTTT.

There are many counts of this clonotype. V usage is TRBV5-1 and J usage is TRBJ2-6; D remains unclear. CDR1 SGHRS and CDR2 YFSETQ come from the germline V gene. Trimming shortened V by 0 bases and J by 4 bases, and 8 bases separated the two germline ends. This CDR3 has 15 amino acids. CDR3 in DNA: TGCGCCAGCAGCTTGGGTGGCGGAGGGGCCAACGTCCTGACTTTC. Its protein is CASSLGGGGANVLTF.

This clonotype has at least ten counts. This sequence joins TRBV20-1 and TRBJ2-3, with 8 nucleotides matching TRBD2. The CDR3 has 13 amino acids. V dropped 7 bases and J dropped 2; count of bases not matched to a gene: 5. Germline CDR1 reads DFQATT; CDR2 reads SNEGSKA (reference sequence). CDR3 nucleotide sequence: TGCAGTGAGACTAGCGCCCTCACAGATACGCAGTATTTT. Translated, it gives CSETSALTDTQYF.

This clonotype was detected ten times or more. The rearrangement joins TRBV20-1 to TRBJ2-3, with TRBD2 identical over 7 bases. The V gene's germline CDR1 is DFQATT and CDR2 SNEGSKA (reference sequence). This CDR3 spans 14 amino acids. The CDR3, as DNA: TGCAGCCTCCCCTCGGCGGGAGTGTCAGATACGCAGTATTTT. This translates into CSLPSAGVSDTQYF.

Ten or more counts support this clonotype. The CDR3 region has the DNA TGCGCCAGCAGCCAGGGAGGGACGTTCACCGGGGAGCTGTTTTTT. It translates to CASSQGGTFTGELFF. V gene TRBV4-3 combines with J gene TRBJ2-2; 7 nucleotides match TRBD2. CDR1 is LGHNA and CDR2 is YSLEER in the germline V gene. V gave up 3 bases and J gave up 4 bases; unmatched junction bases: 5. The CDR3 has 15 residues.

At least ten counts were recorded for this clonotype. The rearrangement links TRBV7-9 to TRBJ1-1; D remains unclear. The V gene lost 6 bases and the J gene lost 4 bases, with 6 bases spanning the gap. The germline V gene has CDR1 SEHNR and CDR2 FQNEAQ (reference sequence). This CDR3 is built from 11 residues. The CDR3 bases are TGTGCCAGCAGACGGGGCACTGAAGCTTTCTTT. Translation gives CASRRGTEAFF.

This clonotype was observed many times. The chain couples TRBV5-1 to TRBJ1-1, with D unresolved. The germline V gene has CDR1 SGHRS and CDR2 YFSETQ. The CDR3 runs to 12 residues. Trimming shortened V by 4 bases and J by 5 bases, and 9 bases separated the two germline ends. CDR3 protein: CASSEGYTEAFF. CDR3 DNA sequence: TGCGCCAGCAGCGAAGGTTATACTGAAGCTTTCTTT.

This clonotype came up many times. CDR3 sequence: CASRKADTQYF. The CDR3 coding sequence is TGTGCCAGCAGGAAGGCAGATACGCAGTATTTT. This chain joins TRBV7-2 and TRBJ2-3, with D hard to call. The CDR3 sequence is 11 residues long. Germline V lookup: CDR1 SGHTA, CDR2 FQGNSA. The V and J ends lost 6 bases and 4 bases respectively, with 5 bases between them.

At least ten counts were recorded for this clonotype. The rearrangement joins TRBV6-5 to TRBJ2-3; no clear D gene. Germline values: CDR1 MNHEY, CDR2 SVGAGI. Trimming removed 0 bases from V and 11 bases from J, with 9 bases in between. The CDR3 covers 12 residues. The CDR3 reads CASSYSGKRQYF. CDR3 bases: TGTGCCAGCAGTTACTCAGGGAAGAGGCAGTATTTT.

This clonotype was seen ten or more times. Here the CDR3 reads CASKRSDSPLHF. The DNA of the CDR3 is TGTGCCAGCAAAAGGAGCGATTCACCCCTCCACTTT. The chain joins TRBV2 to TRBJ1-6, with no clear D. V was cut by 7 bases and J by 8 bases, with 9 bases left in between. The CDR3 is 12 amino acids. Germline CDR1 reads SNHLY; CDR2 reads FYNNEI.

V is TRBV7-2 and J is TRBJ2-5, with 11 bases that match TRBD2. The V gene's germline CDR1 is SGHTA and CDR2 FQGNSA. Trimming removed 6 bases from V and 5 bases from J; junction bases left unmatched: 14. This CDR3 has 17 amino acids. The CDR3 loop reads CASSLLLAGGHWETQYF. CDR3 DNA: TGTGCCAGCAGTTTGTTGCTAGCGGGGGGCCATTGGGAGACCCAGTACTTC. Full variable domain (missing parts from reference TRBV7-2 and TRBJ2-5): GAGVSQSPSNKVTEKGKDVELRCDPISGHTALYWYRQSLGQGLEFLIYFQGNSAPDKSGLPSDRFSAERTGGSVSTLTIQRTQQEDSAVYLCASSLLLAGGHWETQYFGPGTRLLVL.

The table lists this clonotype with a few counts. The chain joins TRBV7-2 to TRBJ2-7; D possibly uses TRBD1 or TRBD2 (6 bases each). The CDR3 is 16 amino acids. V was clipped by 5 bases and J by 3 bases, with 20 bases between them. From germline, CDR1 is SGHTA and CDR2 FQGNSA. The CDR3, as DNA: TGTGCCAGCAGCCTCGTATTCGGAGGGGGAAGCTACGAGCAGTACTTC. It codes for CASSLVFGGGSYEQYF.

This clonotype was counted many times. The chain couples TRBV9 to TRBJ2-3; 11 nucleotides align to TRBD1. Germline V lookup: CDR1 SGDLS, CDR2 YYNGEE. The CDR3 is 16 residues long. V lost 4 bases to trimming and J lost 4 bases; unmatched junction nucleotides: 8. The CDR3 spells CASSTRDRGEADTQYF. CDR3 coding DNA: TGTGCCAGCAGCACCCGGGACAGGGGGGAAGCAGATACGCAGTATTTT.

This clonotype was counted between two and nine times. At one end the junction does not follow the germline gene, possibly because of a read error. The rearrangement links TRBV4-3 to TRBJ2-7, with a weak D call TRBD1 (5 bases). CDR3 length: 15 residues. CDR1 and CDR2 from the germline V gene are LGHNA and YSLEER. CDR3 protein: CASGQDPTQGYEQYF. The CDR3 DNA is TGCGCCAGCGGCCAAGATCCGACTCAGGGATACGAGCAGTACTTC.

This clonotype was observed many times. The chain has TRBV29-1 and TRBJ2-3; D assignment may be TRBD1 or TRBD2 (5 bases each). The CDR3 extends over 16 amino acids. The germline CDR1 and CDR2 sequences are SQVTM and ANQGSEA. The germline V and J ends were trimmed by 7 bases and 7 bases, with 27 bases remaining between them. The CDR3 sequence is CSAQGRGSQIRNTQYF. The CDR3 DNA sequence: TGCAGCGCACAAGGCCGGGGCAGTCAAATTAGGAATACGCAGTATTTT.